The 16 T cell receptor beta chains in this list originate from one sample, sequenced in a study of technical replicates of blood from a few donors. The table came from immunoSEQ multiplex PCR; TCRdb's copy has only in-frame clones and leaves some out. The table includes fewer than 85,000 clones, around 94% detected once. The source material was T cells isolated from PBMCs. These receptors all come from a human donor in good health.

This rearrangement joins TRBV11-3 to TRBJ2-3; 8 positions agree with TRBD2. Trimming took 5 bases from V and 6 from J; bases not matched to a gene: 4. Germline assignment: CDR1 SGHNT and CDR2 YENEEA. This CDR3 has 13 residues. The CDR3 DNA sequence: TGTGCCAGCAGCCAAACGGGGGGGGATACGCAGTATTTT. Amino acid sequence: CASSQTGGDTQYF. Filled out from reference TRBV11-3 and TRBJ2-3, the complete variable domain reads EAGVVQSPRYKIIEKKQPVAFWCNPISGHNTLYWYLQNLGQGPELLIRYENEEAVDDSQLPKDRFSAERLKGVDSTLKIQPAELGDSAVYLCASSQTGGDTQYFGPGTRLTVL.

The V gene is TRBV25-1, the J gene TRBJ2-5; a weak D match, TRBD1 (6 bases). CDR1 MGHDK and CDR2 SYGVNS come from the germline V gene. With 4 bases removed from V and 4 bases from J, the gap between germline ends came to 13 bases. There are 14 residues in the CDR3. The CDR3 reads CASSATGSGETQYF. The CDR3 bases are TGTGCCAGCAGTGCAACAGGGAGCGGAGAGACCCAGTACTTC.

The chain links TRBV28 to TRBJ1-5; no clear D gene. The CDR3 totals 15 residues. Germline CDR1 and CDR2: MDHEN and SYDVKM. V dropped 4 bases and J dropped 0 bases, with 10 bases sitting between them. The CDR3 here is CASSSGTYSNQPQHF. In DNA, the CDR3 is TGTGCCAGCAGTTCGGGAACCTATAGCAATCAGCCCCAGCATTTT.

CDR3 in DNA: TGTGCCTGGAGTCTGGGGGGGACGGGCACTGAAGCTTTCTTT. The encoded protein is CAWSLGGTGTEAFF. The chain couples TRBV30 to TRBJ1-1; maybe TRBD1 (5 bases). This CDR3 has 14 amino acids. The germline CDR1 and CDR2 sequences are GTSNPN and SVGIG (reference sequence). The germline V and J ends were trimmed by 2 bases and 4 bases, with 14 bases remaining between them.

The chain's CDR3 is CAISPGGTEAFF. The CDR3 DNA reads as TGTGCCATCTCACCGGGTGGCACTGAAGCTTTCTTT. The V gene is TRBV10-3, the J gene TRBJ1-1; D call uncertain. The CDR3 extends over 12 amino acids. V shed 8 bases and J shed 4 bases, with 11 bases lying between them. The germline V gene has CDR1 ENHRY and CDR2 SYGVKD.

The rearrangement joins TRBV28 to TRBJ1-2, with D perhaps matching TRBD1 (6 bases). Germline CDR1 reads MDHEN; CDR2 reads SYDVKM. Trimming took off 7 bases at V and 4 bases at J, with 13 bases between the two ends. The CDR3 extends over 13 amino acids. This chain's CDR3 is CASTITGTYGYTF. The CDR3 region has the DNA TGTGCCAGCACGATCACAGGGACCTATGGCTACACCTTC.

CDR3 amino acids: CASSEVMGLSYTF. The CDR3 nucleotides read TGTGCCAGCAGTGAAGTGATGGGGCTGAGCTACACCTTC. The chain has TRBV6-1 and TRBJ1-2; the D gene is possibly TRBD1 (5 bases). CDR3 size: 13 residues. CDR1 and CDR2 from the germline V gene are MNHNS and SASEGT. The ends were cut back, 1 base at V and 9 bases at J, with 12 bases in the middle.

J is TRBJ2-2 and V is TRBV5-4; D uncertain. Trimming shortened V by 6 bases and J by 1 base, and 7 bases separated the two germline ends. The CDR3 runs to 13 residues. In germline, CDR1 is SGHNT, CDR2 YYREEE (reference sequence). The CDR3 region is CASTDKNTGELFF. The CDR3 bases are TGTGCCAGCACCGACAAGAACACCGGGGAGCTGTTTTTT.

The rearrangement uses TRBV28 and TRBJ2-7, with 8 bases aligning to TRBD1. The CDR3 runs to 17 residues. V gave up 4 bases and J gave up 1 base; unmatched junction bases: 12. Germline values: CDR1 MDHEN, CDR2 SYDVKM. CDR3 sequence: CASSSPPPGTGSYEQYF. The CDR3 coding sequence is TGTGCCAGCAGTTCCCCCCCTCCCGGGACAGGTTCCTACGAGCAGTACTTC. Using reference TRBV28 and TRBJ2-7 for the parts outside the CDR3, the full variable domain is DVKVTQSSRYLVKRTGEKVFLECVQDMDHENMFWYRQDPGLGLRLIYFSYDVKMKEKGDIPEGYSVSREKKERFSLILESASTNQTSMYLCASSSPPPGTGSYEQYFGPGTRLTVT.

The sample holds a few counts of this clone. The CDR3 loop is CASLGGTEAFF. As DNA, the CDR3 is TGTGCCAGCCTCGGGGGCACTGAAGCTTTCTTT. The chain employs TRBV6-5 and TRBJ1-1; a weak D match, TRBD1 (5 bases). Trimming took off 8 bases at V and 4 bases at J, with 8 bases between the two ends. The CDR3 loop spans 11 amino acids. Germline lookup yields CDR1 MNHEY and CDR2 SVGAGI.

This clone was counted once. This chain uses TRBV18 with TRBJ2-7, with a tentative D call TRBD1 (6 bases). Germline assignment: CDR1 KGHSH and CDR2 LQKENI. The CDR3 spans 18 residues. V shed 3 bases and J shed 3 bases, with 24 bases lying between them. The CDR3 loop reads CASSPNPNTQGIIYEQYF. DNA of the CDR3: TGTGCCAGCTCACCGAATCCTAATACACAGGGAATTATCTACGAGCAGTACTTC.

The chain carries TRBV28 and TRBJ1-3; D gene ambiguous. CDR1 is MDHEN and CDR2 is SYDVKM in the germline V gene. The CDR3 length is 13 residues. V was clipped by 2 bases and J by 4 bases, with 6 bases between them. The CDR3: CASSLEQGNTIYF. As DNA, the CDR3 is TGTGCCAGCAGTTTAGAACAGGGAAACACCATATATTTT.

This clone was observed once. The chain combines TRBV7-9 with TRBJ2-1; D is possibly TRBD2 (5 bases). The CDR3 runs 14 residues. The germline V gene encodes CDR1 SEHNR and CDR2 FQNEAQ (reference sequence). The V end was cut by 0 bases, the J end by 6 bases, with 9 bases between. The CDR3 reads CASSLASAGNEQFF. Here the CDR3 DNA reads TGTGCCAGCAGCTTAGCCAGCGCGGGCAATGAGCAGTTCTTC. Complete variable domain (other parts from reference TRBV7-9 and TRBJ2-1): DTGVSQNPRHKITKRGQNVTFRCDPISEHNRLYWYRQTLGQGPEFLTYFQNEAQLEKSRLLSDRFSAERPKGSFSTLEIQRTEQGDSAMYLCASSLASAGNEQFFGPGTRLTVL.

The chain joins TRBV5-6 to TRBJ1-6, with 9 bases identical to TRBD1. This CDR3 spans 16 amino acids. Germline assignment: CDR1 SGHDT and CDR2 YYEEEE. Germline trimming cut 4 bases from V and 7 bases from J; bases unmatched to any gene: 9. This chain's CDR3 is CASSAGTGLTNSPLHF. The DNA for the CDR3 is TGTGCCAGCAGCGCCGGGACAGGGCTGACAAATTCACCCCTCCACTTT.

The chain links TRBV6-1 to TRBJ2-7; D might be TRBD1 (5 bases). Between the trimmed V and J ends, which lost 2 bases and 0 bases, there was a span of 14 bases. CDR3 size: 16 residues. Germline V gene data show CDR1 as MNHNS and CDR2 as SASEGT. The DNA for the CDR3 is TGTGCCAGCAGTGAATTCACAGGCCTACACTCCTACGAGCAGTACTTC. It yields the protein CASSEFTGLHSYEQYF.

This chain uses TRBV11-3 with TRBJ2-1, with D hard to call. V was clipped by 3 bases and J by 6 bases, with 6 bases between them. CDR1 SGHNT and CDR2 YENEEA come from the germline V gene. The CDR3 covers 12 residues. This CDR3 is CASSFLSNEQFF. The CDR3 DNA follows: TGTGCCAGCAGCTTCCTGTCCAATGAGCAGTTCTTC. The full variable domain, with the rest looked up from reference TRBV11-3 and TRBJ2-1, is EAGVVQSPRYKIIEKKQPVAFWCNPISGHNTLYWYLQNLGQGPELLIRYENEEAVDDSQLPKDRFSAERLKGVDSTLKIQPAELGDSAVYLCASSFLSNEQFFGPGTRLTVL.